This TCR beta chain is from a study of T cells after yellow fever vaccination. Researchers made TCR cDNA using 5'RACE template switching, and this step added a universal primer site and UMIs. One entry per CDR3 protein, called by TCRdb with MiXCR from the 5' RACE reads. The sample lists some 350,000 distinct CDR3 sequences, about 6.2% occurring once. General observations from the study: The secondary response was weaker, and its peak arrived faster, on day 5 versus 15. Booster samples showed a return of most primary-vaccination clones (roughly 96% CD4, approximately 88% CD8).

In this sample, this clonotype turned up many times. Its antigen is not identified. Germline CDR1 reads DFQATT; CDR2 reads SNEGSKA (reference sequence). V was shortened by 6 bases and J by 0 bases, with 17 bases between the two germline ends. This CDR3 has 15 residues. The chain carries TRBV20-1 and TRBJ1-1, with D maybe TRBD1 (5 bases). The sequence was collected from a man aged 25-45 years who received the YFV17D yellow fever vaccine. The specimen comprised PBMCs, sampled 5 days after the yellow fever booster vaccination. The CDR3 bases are TGCAGTGCCCGGGGCAGGGTGCAGGTGAACACTGAAGCTTTCTTT. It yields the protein CSARGRVQVNTEAFF.